The source of this TCR beta chain is a study of shared clonotypes between healthy human individuals. The study, taken as a whole, reports: Sampling covered blood only; tissue repertoires likely differ. About 5% was the fraction of naive CD4 clonotypes found shared across several donors.

This table comes from immunoSEQ multiplex PCR, and its TCRdb copy is limited to in-frame clones, with some not included. The sample holds some 79,000 clones, roughly two thirds seen once. Worth noting for this clone: Its antigen is not identified.

Sequences were obtained from memory CD8+ T cells sorted from blood. Subset in this sample: CD45RO+ cells pooled with CCR7-negative TemRA cells. This clonotype was obtained from a man aged 30-40 years in good health.

The DNA of the CDR3 is TGCGCCAGCAGCCAGAGACTAGGTTCCGAGCAGTACTTC. Residues: CASSQRLGSEQYF. The chain employs TRBV4-3 and TRBJ2-7; D perhaps matches TRBD2 (6 bases). Trimming shortened V by 3 bases and J by 6 bases, and 12 bases separated the two germline ends. Germline V lookup: CDR1 LGHNA, CDR2 YSLEER. CDR3 size: 13 residues.